The entry below describes one TCR beta chain. The data are from a study of T cell changes during pregnancy in multiple sclerosis. The table came from immunoSEQ multiplex PCR; TCRdb's copy has only in-frame clones and leaves some out. The sample yields nearly 25,000 clones, more than 75% seen once. Germline V gene sequence: CDR1 SNHLY, CDR2 FYNNEI. V lost 11 bases to trimming and J lost 4 bases; unmatched junction nucleotides: 13. The CDR3 consists of 15 residues. V is TRBV2 and J is TRBJ2-5; 10 bases are a match to TRBD1. The material was CD4+ T cells from peripheral blood mononuclear cells, obtained in the first trimester of pregnancy. The source is a female donor in good health, enrolled as a control in a pregnancy study. CDR3 residues: CAGSRDRGFGETQYF. In DNA, the CDR3 is TGTGCCGGATCTCGGGACAGGGGTTTTGGAGAGACCCAGTACTTC.